Given below is one T cell receptor beta chain in context. The target antigen is unknown. The record originates from a study of cytomegalovirus exposure and HLA in healthy donors. In the study overall: As an earlier analysis found, around 200 million T cells yielded about 120 million unique TCR beta sequences. Study-level findings and limits: Roughly 170 TCR beta chains were listed as cytomegalovirus-associated.

PCR primers comprised 60 Vbeta and 13 Jbeta primers. Only in-frame clones appear in the TCRdb table, and some are missing; sequencing was by immunoSEQ multiplex PCR. The sample lists 120,000 or so clones; 80% to 90% were seen once. The sequencing input was PBMCs. The TCR comes from a woman between 40 and 50 years old in good health and CMV-seropositive.

In nucleotides, the CDR3 is TGTGCCAGCTCACCAACGGGGGGGGCTCCGACCTACGAGCAGTACTTC. Protein product: CASSPTGGAPTYEQYF. The chain has TRBV18 and TRBJ2-7; 8 bases match TRBD2. The junction had 8 bases not matched to a gene; V was cut back by 2 bases and J by 2 bases. CDR3 size: 16 residues. Germline CDR1 reads KGHSH; CDR2 reads LQKENI.